A selection of T cell receptor beta chains follows, all from one sample in a study of memory CD4+ T cells and cytomegalovirus serostatus. Assay used: immunoSEQ multiplex PCR; TCRdb lists only in-frame clones, some missing. The table lists 70,000 or so clones, 60% to 80% of them singletons, with 2.5% to 3% in the top ten. The sample taken for sequencing was memory CD4+ T cells from blood. These receptors came from an adult in good health and CMV-seropositive. CDR3s leave out the opening cysteine and the closing phenylalanine or tryptophan.

CDR3aa: ASSFSGPNTDTQY
v_gene: TRBV7-2

CDR3aa: ASSLMYSQVHGYT
v_gene: TRBV27

CDR3aa: ASSLMTRPGYSPLH
v_gene: TRBV7-2

CDR3aa: AISGTERGLQETQY
v_gene: TRBV10-3

CDR3aa: ASTPEGRGGLDTQY
v_gene: TRBV7-2

CDR3aa: ASSLEGQNTEAF
v_gene: TRBV5-1

CDR3aa: ASSLEGSGAYGYT
v_gene: TRBV5-4

CDR3aa: ASARGPNYGYT
v_gene: TRBV6-1

CDR3aa: ASSLVNYGYT
v_gene: TRBV7-2

CDR3aa: ASSEVVGGDQPQH
v_gene: TRBV6-1

CDR3aa: ASSLRDGAF
v_gene: TRBV11-3